This T cell receptor beta chain was captured in a study of blood T cells in healthy people across ages. The authors ran a second PCR of about 7 to 11 cycles using a sample-barcoded 5' primer and a J-beta primer mix. Any given sample supplied a minimum of 2.5 million CDR3-containing paired-end reads. Via MiXCR, TCRdb re-called the 5' RACE reads, giving one row per CDR3 protein. Of some 760,000 distinct CDR3 sequences in the sample, 25% were seen once. This clonotype was seen a handful of times. Donors gave 8 to 10 milliliters of peripheral blood apiece. Samples each yielded at least 5 micrograms of total RNA. These data are also associated with another study on T cells of mothers and their children. That paper notes: Researchers report slightly higher, though non-significant, overlap in related mother-child pairs than in unrelated pairs.

The source material was blood. The source of this sequence is a boy aged 5-17 years in good health.

The CDR3 DNA reads as TGTGCCAGCAGTGCACAGGGGGTGTGGGAGACCCAGTACTTC. Translating gives CASSAQGVWETQYF. The chain combines TRBV25-1 with TRBJ2-5; 8 bases fit TRBD1. Looked up from germline, CDR1 is MGHDK and CDR2 is SYGVNS. With V trimmed by 4 bases and J by 5 bases, 6 bases remained unmatched. The CDR3 is 14 residues long.